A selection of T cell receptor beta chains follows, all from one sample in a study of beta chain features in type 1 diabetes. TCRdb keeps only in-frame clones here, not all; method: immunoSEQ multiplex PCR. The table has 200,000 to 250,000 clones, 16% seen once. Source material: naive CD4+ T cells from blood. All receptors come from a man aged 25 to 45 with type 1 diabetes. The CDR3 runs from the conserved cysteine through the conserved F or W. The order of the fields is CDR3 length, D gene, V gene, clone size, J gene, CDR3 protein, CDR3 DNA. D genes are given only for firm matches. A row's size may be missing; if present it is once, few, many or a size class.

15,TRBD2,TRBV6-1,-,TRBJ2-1,CASSSILAPYNEQFF,TGTGCCAGCAGTTCCATACTAGCGCCCTACAATGAGCAGTTCTTC
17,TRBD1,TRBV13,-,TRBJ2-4,CASSEWKQGAGKNIQYF,TGTGCCAGCAGCGAATGGAAACAGGGGGCCGGAAAAAACATTCAGTACTTC
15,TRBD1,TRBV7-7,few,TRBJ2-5,CASSLDGTGGETQYF,TGTGCTAGCAGCTTAGACGGGACAGGGGGAGAGACCCAGTACTTC
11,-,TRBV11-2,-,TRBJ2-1,CASSSWYEQFF,TGTGCCAGCAGCTCGTGGTATGAGCAGTTCTTC
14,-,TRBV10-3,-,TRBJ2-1,CAISASGKEYEQFF,TGTGCCATCAGTGCCTCAGGGAAGGAATATGAGCAGTTCTTC
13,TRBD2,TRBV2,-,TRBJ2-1,CASSERSGSSQFF,TGTGCCAGCAGTGAACGTAGCGGGAGTTCTCAGTTCTTC
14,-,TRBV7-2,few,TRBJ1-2,CASSFDRTNYGYTF,TGTGCCAGCAGCTTTGACAGGACTAACTATGGCTACACCTTC
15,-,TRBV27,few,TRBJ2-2,CASSSAGGVAGELFF,TGTGCCAGCAGTTCCGCTGGTGGTGTTGCCGGGGAGCTGTTTTTT
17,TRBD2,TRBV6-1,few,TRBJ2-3,CASSEARAGGPWDTQYF,TGTGCCAGCAGTGAAGCGCGGGCGGGAGGGCCTTGGGATACGCAGTATTTT
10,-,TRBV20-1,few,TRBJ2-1,CSAGVGEQFF,TGCAGTGCTGGGGTTGGGGAGCAGTTCTTC
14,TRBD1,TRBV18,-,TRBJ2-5,CASSPPGQAETQYF,TGTGCCAGCTCACCACCGGGACAGGCGGAGACCCAGTACTTC
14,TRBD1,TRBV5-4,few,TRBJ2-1,CASSVPQGNNEQFF,TGTGCCAGCAGCGTTCCACAGGGGAATAATGAGCAGTTCTTC
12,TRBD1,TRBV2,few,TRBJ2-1,CASRAGQDPQVF,TGTGCCAGCAGAGCCGGACAGGACCCTCAGGTCTTC
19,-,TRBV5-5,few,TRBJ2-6,CASSWPRSGDSSGANVLTF,TGTGCCAGCAGCTGGCCACGCTCTGGCGATTCCTCTGGGGCCAACGTCCTGACTTTC
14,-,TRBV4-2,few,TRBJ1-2,CASSQDPVNYGYTF,TGTGCCAGCAGCCAAGATCCGGTTAACTATGGCTACACCTTC
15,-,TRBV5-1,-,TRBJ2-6,CASGNTGSGANVLTF,TGCGCCAGCGGCAACACAGGGTCTGGGGCCAACGTCCTGACTTTC
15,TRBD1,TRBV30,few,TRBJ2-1,CAWSNGQGGFDEQFF,TGTGCCTGGAGTAACGGACAGGGGGGGTTCGATGAGCAGTTCTTC
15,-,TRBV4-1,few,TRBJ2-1,CASRSRPLTSNEQFF,TGCGCCAGCAGGTCCCGACCACTGACTTCCAATGAGCAGTTCTTC
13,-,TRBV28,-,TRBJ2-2,CASRASNTGELFF,TGTGCCAGCAGGGCTTCTAACACCGGGGAGCTGTTTTTT
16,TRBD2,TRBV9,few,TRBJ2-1,CASSFRPAGGLDEQFF,TGTGCCAGCAGCTTCAGACCAGCGGGAGGGCTAGATGAGCAGTTCTTC
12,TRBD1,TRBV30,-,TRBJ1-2,CAARGRGLGYTF,TGTGCCGCCCGGGGCAGGGGGCTTGGCTACACCTTC
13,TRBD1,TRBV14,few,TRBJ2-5,CASSRDRVKAQYF,TGTGCCAGCAGCCGGGACAGGGTAAAGGCCCAGTACTTC
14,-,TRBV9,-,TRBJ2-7,CASSVELDTYEQYF,TGTGCCAGCAGCGTAGAACTAGATACCTACGAGCAGTACTTC
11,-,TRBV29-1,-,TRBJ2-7,CSVVGSYEQYF,TGCAGCGTTGTGGGCTCCTACGAGCAGTACTTC
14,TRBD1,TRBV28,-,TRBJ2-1,CASSFYDREYEQFF,TGTGCCAGCAGTTTTTACGACAGGGAATATGAGCAGTTCTTC
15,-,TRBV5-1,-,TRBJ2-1,CASSLEPRVGNEQFF,TGCGCCAGCAGCTTGGAACCGAGGGTTGGAAATGAGCAGTTCTTC
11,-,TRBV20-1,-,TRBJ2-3,CSAISTDTQYF,TGCAGTGCTATTAGCACAGATACGCAGTATTTT
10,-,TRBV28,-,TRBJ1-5,CASMGTSLHF,TGTGCCAGCATGGGTACATCTTTGCATTTT
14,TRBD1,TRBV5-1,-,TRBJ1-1,CASSMTGMNTEAFF,TGCGCCAGCAGCATGACAGGGATGAACACTGAAGCTTTCTTT
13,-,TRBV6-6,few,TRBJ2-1,CASSYSLREEQFF,TGTGCCAGCAGTTACTCACTTAGGGAAGAGCAGTTCTTC
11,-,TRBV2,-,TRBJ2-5,CASSVQETQYF,TGTGCCAGCAGTGTACAAGAGACCCAGTACTTC
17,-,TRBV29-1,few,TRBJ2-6,CSGGGLPGRSGANVLTF,TGCAGCGGTGGGGGCCTGCCAGGACGGTCTGGGGCCAACGTCCTGACTTTC
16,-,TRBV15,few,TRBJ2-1,CATSRDRVVPYNEQFF,TGTGCCACCAGCAGAGATAGGGTGGTCCCATACAATGAGCAGTTCTTC
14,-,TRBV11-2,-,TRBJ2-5,CASSSPQGRETQYF,TGTGCCAGCAGCTCCCCTCAGGGGCGGGAGACCCAGTACTTC
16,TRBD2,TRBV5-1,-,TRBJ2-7,CASSLVPSGSSYEQYF,TGCGCCAGCAGCTTGGTACCTAGCGGGAGCTCCTACGAGCAGTACTTC
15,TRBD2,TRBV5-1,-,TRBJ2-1,CASSLELAGAHEQFF,TGCGCCAGCAGCTTGGAACTAGCGGGGGCACATGAGCAGTTCTTC